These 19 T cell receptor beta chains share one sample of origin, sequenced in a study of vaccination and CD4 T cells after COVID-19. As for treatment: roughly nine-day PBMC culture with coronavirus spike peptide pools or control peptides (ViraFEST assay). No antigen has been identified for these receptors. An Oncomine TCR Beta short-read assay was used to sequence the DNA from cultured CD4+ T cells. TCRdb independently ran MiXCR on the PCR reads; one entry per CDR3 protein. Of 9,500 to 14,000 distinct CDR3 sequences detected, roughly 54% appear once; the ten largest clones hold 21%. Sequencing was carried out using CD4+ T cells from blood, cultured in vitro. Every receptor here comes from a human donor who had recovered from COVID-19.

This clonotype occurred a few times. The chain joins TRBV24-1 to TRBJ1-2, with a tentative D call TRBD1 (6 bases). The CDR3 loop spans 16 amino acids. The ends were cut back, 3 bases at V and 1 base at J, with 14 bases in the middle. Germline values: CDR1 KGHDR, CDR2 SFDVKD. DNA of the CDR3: TGTGCCACCAGTGATCCCGGACAGAACGATAACTATGGCTACACCTTC. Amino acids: CATSDPGQNDNYGYTF.

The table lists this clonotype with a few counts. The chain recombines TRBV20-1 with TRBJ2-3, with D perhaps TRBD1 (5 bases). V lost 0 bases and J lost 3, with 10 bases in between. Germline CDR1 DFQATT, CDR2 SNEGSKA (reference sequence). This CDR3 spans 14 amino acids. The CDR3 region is CSARESGLTDTQYF. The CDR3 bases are TGCAGTGCTAGAGAGTCAGGGCTTACAGATACGCAGTATTTT.

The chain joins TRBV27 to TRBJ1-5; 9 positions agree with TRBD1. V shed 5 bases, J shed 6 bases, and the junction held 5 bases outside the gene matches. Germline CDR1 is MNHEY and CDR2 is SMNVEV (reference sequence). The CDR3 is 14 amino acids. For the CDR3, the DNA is TGTGCCAGCAGTCTAACAGGGGGCGGTCAGCCCCAGCATTTT. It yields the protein CASSLTGGGQPQHF.

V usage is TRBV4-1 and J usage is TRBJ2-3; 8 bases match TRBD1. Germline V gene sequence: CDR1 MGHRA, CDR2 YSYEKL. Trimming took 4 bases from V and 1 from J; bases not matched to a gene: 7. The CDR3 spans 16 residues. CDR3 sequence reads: CASSPLGQGGTDTQYF. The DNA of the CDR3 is TGCGCCAGCAGCCCCCTCGGACAGGGTGGCACAGATACGCAGTATTTT.

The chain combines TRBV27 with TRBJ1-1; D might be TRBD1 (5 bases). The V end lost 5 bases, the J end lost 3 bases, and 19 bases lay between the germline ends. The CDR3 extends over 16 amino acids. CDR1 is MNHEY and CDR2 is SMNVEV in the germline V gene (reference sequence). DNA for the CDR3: TGTGCCAGCAGTCCACTCCGGATCCGGGGGGACACTGAAGCTTTCTTT. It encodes CASSPLRIRGDTEAFF.

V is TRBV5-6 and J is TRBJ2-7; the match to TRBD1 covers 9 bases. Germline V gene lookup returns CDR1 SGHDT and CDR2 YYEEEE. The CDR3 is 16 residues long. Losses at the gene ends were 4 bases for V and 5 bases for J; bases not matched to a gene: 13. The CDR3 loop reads CASSPTWDRVRNEQYF. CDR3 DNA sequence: TGTGCCAGCAGCCCTACTTGGGACAGGGTGAGGAACGAGCAGTACTTC.

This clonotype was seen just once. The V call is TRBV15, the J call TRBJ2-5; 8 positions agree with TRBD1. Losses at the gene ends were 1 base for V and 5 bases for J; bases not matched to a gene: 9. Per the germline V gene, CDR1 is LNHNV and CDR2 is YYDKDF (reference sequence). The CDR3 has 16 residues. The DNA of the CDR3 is TGTGCCACCAGCAGAGGAGGGAGCAGGGGGCGCGAGACCCAGTACTTC. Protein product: CATSRGGSRGRETQYF.

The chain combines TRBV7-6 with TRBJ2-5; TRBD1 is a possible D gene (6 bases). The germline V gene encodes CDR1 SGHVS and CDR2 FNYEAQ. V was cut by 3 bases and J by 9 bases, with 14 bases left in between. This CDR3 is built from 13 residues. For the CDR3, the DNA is TGTGCCAGCAGCTTGGGCAGCCCAGGGGCCCAGTACTTC. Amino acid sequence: CASSLGSPGAQYF.

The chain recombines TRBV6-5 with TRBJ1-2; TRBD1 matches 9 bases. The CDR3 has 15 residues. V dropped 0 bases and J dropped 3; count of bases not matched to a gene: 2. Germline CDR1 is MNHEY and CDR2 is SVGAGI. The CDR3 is CASSYSTGGDYGYTF. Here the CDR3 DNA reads TGTGCCAGCAGTTACTCGACAGGGGGAGACTATGGCTACACCTTC.

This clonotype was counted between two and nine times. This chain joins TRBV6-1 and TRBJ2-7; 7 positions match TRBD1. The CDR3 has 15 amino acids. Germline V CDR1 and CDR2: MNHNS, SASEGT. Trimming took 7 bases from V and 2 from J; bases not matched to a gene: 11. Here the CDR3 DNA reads TGTGCCAGCACCATTCGGAAGGGGGCCACCTACGAGCAGTACTTC. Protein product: CASTIRKGATYEQYF.

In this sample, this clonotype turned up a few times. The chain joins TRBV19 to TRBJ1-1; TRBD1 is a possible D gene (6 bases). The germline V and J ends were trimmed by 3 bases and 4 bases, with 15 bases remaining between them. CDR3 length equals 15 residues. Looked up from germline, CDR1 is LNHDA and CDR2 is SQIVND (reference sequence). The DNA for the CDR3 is TGTGCCAGTAGTATCACCGAGCGAGGGGGCACTGAAGCTTTCTTT. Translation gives CASSITERGGTEAFF.

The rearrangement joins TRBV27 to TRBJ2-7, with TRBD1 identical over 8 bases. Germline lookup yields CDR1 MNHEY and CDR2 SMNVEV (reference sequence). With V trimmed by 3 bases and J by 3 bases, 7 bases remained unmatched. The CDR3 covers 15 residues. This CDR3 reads CASSLYRDRHYEQYF. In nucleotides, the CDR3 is TGTGCCAGCAGTTTGTACCGGGACAGGCACTACGAGCAGTACTTC.

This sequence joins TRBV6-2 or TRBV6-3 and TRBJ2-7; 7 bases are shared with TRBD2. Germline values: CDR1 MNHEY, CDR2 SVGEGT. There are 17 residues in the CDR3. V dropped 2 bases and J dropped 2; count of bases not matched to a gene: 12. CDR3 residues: CASSYRVGGAATYEQYF. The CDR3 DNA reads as TGTGCCAGCAGTTACCGGGTGGGAGGGGCCGCAACCTACGAGCAGTACTTC.

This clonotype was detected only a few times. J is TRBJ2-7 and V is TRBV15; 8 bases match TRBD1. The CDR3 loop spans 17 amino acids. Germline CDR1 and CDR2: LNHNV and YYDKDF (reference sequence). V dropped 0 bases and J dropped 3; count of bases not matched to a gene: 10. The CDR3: CATSRDPPGGADYEQYF. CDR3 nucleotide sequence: TGTGCCACCAGCAGAGATCCCCCAGGGGGCGCGGACTACGAGCAGTACTTC.

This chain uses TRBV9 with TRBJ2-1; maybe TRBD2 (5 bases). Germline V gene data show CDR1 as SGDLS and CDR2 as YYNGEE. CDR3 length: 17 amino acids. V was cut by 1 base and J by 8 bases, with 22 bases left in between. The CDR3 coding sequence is TGTGCCAGCAGCGTAAGGGCTAGGATCCTAGCTCAGCATGAGCAGTTCTTC. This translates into CASSVRARILAQHEQFF. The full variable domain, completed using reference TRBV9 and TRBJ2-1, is DSGVTQTPKHLITATGQRVTLRCSPRSGDLSVYWYQQSLDQGLQFLIQYYNGEERAKGNILERFSAQQFPDLHSELNLSSLELGDSALYFCASSVRARILAQHEQFFGPGTRLTVL.

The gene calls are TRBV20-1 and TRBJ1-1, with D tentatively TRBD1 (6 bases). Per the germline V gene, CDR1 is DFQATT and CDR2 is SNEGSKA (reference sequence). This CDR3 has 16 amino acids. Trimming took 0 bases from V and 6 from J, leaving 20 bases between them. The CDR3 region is CSARDLLQGSLAEAFF. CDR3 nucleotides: TGCAGTGCTAGAGATCTTCTACAGGGTTCACTGGCTGAAGCTTTCTTT.

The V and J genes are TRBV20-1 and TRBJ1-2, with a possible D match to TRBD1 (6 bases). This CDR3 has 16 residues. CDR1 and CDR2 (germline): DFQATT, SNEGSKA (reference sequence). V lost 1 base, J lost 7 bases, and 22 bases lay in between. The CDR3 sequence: CSARAHGTIKGGGYTF. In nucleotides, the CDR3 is TGCAGTGCTAGAGCCCATGGGACGATCAAGGGGGGTGGCTACACCTTC.

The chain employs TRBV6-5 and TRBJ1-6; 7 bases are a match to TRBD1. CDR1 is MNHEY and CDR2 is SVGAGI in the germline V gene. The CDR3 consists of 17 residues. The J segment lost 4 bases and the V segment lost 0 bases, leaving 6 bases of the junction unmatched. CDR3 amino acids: CASSYSGIRGYNSPLHF. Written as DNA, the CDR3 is TGTGCCAGCAGTTACTCGGGGATCAGGGGGTATAATTCACCCCTCCACTTT.

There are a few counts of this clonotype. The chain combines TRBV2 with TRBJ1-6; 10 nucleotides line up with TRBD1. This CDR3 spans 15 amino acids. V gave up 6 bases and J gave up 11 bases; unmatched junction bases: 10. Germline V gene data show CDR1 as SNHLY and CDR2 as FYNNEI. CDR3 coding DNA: TGTGCCAGCAGAGCAGGGACAGGGGATATTCCACCCCTCCACTTT. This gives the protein CASRAGTGDIPPLHF.